This passage covers 28 T cell receptor beta chains from one sample sequenced in a study of control samples from healthy donors and cancer patients. Measured with immunoSEQ multiplex PCR; TCRdb has only the in-frame clones, and not every one. Of about 180,000 clones detected, 90% to 95% appear once; the ten largest clones hold 1.1% to 1.5%. The sequenced sample was blood. All receptors derive from a man aged 25-40 years in good health.

CDR3 DNA: TGCGCCAGCAGCAGGACAGGAGGCTATGGCTACACCTTC. Amino acid sequence: CASSRTGGYGYTF. This rearrangement joins TRBV10-1 to TRBJ1-2; TRBD1 matches 7 bases. Germline V lookup: CDR1 WNHNN, CDR2 SYGVQD (reference sequence). With V trimmed by 6 bases and J by 4 bases, 5 bases remained unmatched. The CDR3 contains 13 residues.

J is TRBJ2-7 and V is TRBV5-1; TRBD1 matches 10 bases. Germline V lookup: CDR1 SGHRS, CDR2 YFSETQ. CDR3 size: 15 residues. V lost 0 bases to trimming and J lost 5 bases; unmatched junction nucleotides: 5. The CDR3 DNA reads as TGCGCCAGCAGCTTGGACGGGACAGGGGCTAACGAGCAGTACTTC. It encodes CASSLDGTGANEQYF.

In this sample, this clone turned up once. V and J are TRBV6-5 and TRBJ1-4, with D perhaps matching TRBD1 (6 bases). CDR1 is MNHEY and CDR2 is SVGAGI in the germline V gene. CDR3 length: 15 amino acids. V was shortened by 0 bases and J by 5 bases, with 10 bases between the two germline ends. Written as DNA, the CDR3 is TGTGCCAGCAGTTACTCTGGACAGCAGAATGAAAAACTGTTTTTT. Translating it yields CASSYSGQQNEKLFF.

This chain joins TRBV5-4 and TRBJ2-7; 10 nucleotides match TRBD1. V was clipped by 2 bases and J by 1 base; unmatched bases: 9. There are 17 residues in the CDR3. Germline values: CDR1 SGHNT, CDR2 YYREEE (reference sequence). The CDR3 loop reads CASSFKKPGQGSYEQYF. The CDR3 nucleotides are TGTGCCAGCAGCTTTAAAAAACCGGGACAGGGGTCCTACGAGCAGTACTTC. The complete variable domain, with remaining parts taken from reference TRBV5-4 and TRBJ2-7, reads ETGVTQSPTHLIKTRGQQVTLRCSSQSGHNTVSWYQQALGQGPQFIFQYYREEENGRGNFPPRFSGLQFPNYSSELNVNALELDDSALYLCASSFKKPGQGSYEQYFGPGTRLTVT.

This clone was found a few times. The chain is built from TRBV9 and TRBJ1-5, with 7 bases matching TRBD1. There are 16 residues in the CDR3. The V gene end was trimmed by 8 bases and the J gene end by 4 bases; junction bases not matched to a gene: 15. Germline CDR1 and CDR2: SGDLS and YYNGEE. This CDR3 is CASSRGAGGSNQPQHF. The CDR3 DNA reads TGTGCCAGTTCGAGGGGTGCAGGGGGTAGTAATCAGCCCCAGCATTTT. Full variable domain (outside the CDR3, taken from reference TRBV9 and TRBJ1-5): DSGVTQTPKHLITATGQRVTLRCSPRSGDLSVYWYQQSLDQGLQFLIQYYNGEERAKGNILERFSAQQFPDLHSELNLSSLELGDSALYFCASSRGAGGSNQPQHFGDGTRLSIL.

The chain links TRBV5-1 to TRBJ1-2, with 11 bases identical to TRBD1. The CDR3 totals 15 residues. CDR1 is SGHRS and CDR2 is YFSETQ in the germline V gene. With 4 bases clipped from V and 3 bases from J, the junction kept 5 bases outside the gene matches. The CDR3 sequence: CASSDGQGAHYGYTF. CDR3 sequence (DNA): TGCGCCAGCAGCGACGGACAGGGGGCACACTATGGCTACACCTTC.

The chain is built from TRBV18 and TRBJ2-5, with D tentatively TRBD2 (6 bases). The ends were cut back, 8 bases at V and 4 bases at J, with 17 bases in the middle. The germline gives CDR1 KGHSH, CDR2 LQKENI. The CDR3 has 14 amino acids. The CDR3 bases are TGTGCCAGCACCACCCGCGGGATTGGAGAGACCCAGTACTTC. Protein: CASTTRGIGETQYF. The whole variable domain, remainder taken from reference TRBV18 and TRBJ2-5, is NAGVMQNPRHLVRRRGQEARLRCSPMKGHSHVYWYRQLPEEGLKFMVYLQKENIIDESGMPKERFSAEFPKEGPSILRIQQVVRGDSAAYFCASTTRGIGETQYFGPGTRLLVL.

V gene TRBV6-5 combines with J gene TRBJ1-1; D unclear. The CDR3 length is 14 residues. Germline CDR1 MNHEY, CDR2 SVGAGI. V shed 0 bases and J shed 4 bases, with 9 bases lying between them. The CDR3 reads CASSYSSVGTEAFF. CDR3 coding DNA: TGTGCCAGCAGTTACTCCTCGGTAGGCACTGAAGCTTTCTTT.

The chain joins TRBV20-1 to TRBJ1-1, with unresolved D. CDR1 is DFQATT and CDR2 is SNEGSKA in the germline V gene (reference sequence). The V gene lost 3 bases and the J gene lost 0 bases, with 14 bases spanning the gap. CDR3 length: 15 residues. The CDR3 loop is CSASKAATMNTEAFF. CDR3 nucleotides: TGCAGTGCTAGTAAGGCAGCGACCATGAACACTGAAGCTTTCTTT.

V gene TRBV6-1 combines with J gene TRBJ2-3; tentative D call: TRBD2 (5 bases). Germline loops: CDR1 MNHNS, CDR2 SASEGT. V was trimmed by 3 bases and J by 3 bases, leaving 19 bases between them. This CDR3 contains 17 residues. CDR3 in amino acids: CASSDMTGVMRTDTQYF. The CDR3 DNA sequence: TGTGCCAGCAGTGATATGACCGGGGTGATGAGGACAGATACGCAGTATTTT.

To note about this clone: A much larger clone lies one base from this, so it may be a read error. This chain links TRBV28 with TRBJ2-2; D is undetermined. The CDR3 runs to 11 residues. In germline, CDR1 is MDHEN, CDR2 SYDVKM. Trimming stripped 4 bases from V and 3 bases from J, with 0 bases between. The CDR3 here is CASSYTGELFF. The CDR3 DNA sequence: TGTGCCAGCAGTTACACCGGGGAGCTGTTTTTT.

The chain combines TRBV5-1 with TRBJ1-6; maybe TRBD1 (6 bases). This CDR3 is built from 16 residues. The germline gives CDR1 SGHRS, CDR2 YFSETQ. V was shortened by 4 bases and J by 7 bases, with 18 bases between the two germline ends. CDR3 sequence: CASSADVGGANSPLHF. The CDR3 DNA follows: TGCGCCAGCAGCGCCGATGTGGGGGGGGCCAATTCACCCCTCCACTTT.

The chain couples TRBV9 to TRBJ1-1; D not certain. The CDR3 has 14 amino acids. The germline V gene has CDR1 SGDLS and CDR2 YYNGEE. Trimming cost V 2 bases and J 3 bases, with 11 bases left between them. The CDR3 region is CASSVQPTDTEAFF. The CDR3 DNA is TGTGCCAGCAGCGTTCAGCCTACGGACACTGAAGCTTTCTTT. Based on the CDR3 plus reference TRBV9 and TRBJ1-1, the full variable domain is DSGVTQTPKHLITATGQRVTLRCSPRSGDLSVYWYQQSLDQGLQFLIQYYNGEERAKGNILERFSAQQFPDLHSELNLSSLELGDSALYFCASSVQPTDTEAFFGQGTRLTVV.

CDR3 sequence (DNA): TGTGCCACCAGCAGAGATGGGGCAGGGGTAGAGAAGATGTCCCAGCATTTT. Protein sequence: CATSRDGAGVEKMSQHF. V usage is TRBV15 and J usage is TRBJ1-5, with a weak D call TRBD1 (6 bases). There are 17 residues in the CDR3. Germline V gene sequence: CDR1 LNHNV, CDR2 YYDKDF (reference sequence). The ends were cut back, 0 bases at V and 11 bases at J, with 23 bases in the middle. The variable domain in full, with the rest retrieved from reference TRBV15 and TRBJ1-5, is DAMVIQNPRYQVTQFGKPVTLSCSQTLNHNVMYWYQQKSSQAPKLLFHYYDKDFNNEADTPDNFQSRRPNTSFCFLDIRSPGLGDTAMYLCATSRDGAGVEKMSQHFGDGTRLSIL.

This rearrangement joins TRBV9 to TRBJ2-6; D call uncertain. The CDR3 extends over 15 amino acids. Trimming took 0 bases from V and 0 from J, leaving 4 bases between them. Germline CDR1 and CDR2: SGDLS and YYNGEE. The CDR3 bases are TGTGCCAGCAGCGTAGTTGGCTCTGGGGCCAACGTCCTGACTTTC. Protein product: CASSVVGSGANVLTF.

The chain joins TRBV4-2 to TRBJ2-3; 10 bases agree with TRBD2. CDR3 size: 14 residues. CDR1 and CDR2 (germline): LGHNA, YNFKEQ. V lost 3 bases, J lost 8 bases, and 5 bases stayed unmatched. This chain's CDR3 is CASSQRASGGTQYF. DNA of the CDR3: TGTGCCAGCAGCCAGCGGGCTAGCGGGGGTACGCAGTATTTT.

The chain links TRBV27 to TRBJ1-1; D gene uncertain. From germline, CDR1 is MNHEY and CDR2 SMNVEV (reference sequence). Trimming removed 2 bases from V and 1 base from J, with 8 bases in between. CDR3 size: 14 residues. The CDR3 coding sequence is TGTGCCAGCAGTTTACGTCCGGGGAACACTGAAGCTTTCTTT. Protein product: CASSLRPGNTEAFF.

V gene TRBV7-8 combines with J gene TRBJ1-6; a possible D gene is TRBD1 (6 bases). Trimming removed 5 bases at V and 9 bases at J, with 14 bases between. The CDR3 is 14 residues long. The germline V gene has CDR1 SGHVS and CDR2 FQNEAQ. As DNA, the CDR3 is TGTGCCAGCAGCCGGGACACTAACTTTTCACCCCTCCACTTT. Translation: CASSRDTNFSPLHF. Looking up the rest from reference TRBV7-8 and TRBJ1-6 gives the full variable domain: GAGVSQSPRYKVAKRGQDVALRCDPISGHVSLFWYQQALGQGPEFLTYFQNEAQLDKSGLPSDRFFAERPEGSVSTLKIQRTQQEDSAVYLCASSRDTNFSPLHFGNGTRLTVT.

The chain has TRBV19 and TRBJ1-1; D is undetermined. V was cut by 5 bases and J by 0 bases, with 19 bases left in between. The CDR3 spans 17 residues. Germline V lookup: CDR1 LNHDA, CDR2 SQIVND (reference sequence). CDR3 DNA sequence: TGTGCCAGTAGTGTCCGCCCCCTCGCACAGATGAACACTGAAGCTTTCTTT. Translated, it gives CASSVRPLAQMNTEAFF.

The chain joins TRBV28 to TRBJ1-6; tentative D call: TRBD1 (6 bases). The germline V gene has CDR1 MDHEN and CDR2 SYDVKM. The CDR3 is made up of 15 amino acids. Trimming shortened V by 6 bases and J by 2 bases, and 11 bases separated the two germline ends. This CDR3 is CASSPTGTYNSPLHF. Here the CDR3 DNA reads TGTGCCAGCAGCCCAACAGGGACCTATAATTCACCCCTCCACTTT. The full variable domain, with the rest looked up from reference TRBV28 and TRBJ1-6, is DVKVTQSSRYLVKRTGEKVFLECVQDMDHENMFWYRQDPGLGLRLIYFSYDVKMKEKGDIPEGYSVSREKKERFSLILESASTNQTSMYLCASSPTGTYNSPLHFGNGTRLTVT.

The chain carries TRBV3-1 (or the pseudogene TRBV3-2) and TRBJ1-2; D unclear. The germline V and J ends were trimmed by 0 bases and 1 base, with 15 bases remaining between them. Germline CDR1 is LGHDT and CDR2 is YNNKEL (reference sequence). This CDR3 spans 17 amino acids. The CDR3 here is CASSQDTRPVLNYGYTF. CDR3 DNA sequence: TGTGCCAGCAGCCAAGACACCAGGCCAGTCCTTAACTATGGCTACACCTTC.

The V and J genes are TRBV4-1 and TRBJ2-3, with TRBD2 matching over 8 bases. The J segment lost 2 bases and the V segment lost 3 bases, leaving 10 bases of the junction unmatched. Per the germline V gene, CDR1 is MGHRA and CDR2 is YSYEKL. This CDR3 comprises 17 residues. For the CDR3, the DNA is TGCGCCAGCAGCCAGATGGGAAGAGCGGGGGCCACAGATACGCAGTATTTT. Translated: CASSQMGRAGATDTQYF.

The rearrangement links TRBV27 to TRBJ1-1, with D possibly TRBD1 on 6 matching bases. This CDR3 region has 18 residues. Deletions cut 5 bases from V and 2 bases from J, with 24 bases between. Per germline, CDR1 MNHEY and CDR2 SMNVEV (reference sequence). The CDR3 protein is CASSKRTLGAVGNTEAFF. The CDR3 DNA is TGTGCCAGCAGTAAAAGGACTTTGGGGGCTGTGGGAAACACTGAAGCTTTCTTT.

On this clone itself: Relative to the germline gene, one junction end is altered; a read error may explain this. This chain connects TRBV6-1 to TRBJ1-5; D gene ambiguous. The CDR3 runs 12 residues. CDR1 MNHNS and CDR2 SASEGT come from the germline V gene. The CDR3 coding sequence is TGTGCCAGCCAAGGACCGGCTCAGGCCCAGCATTTT. Amino acid sequence: CASQGPAQAQHF.

V gene TRBV5-5 combines with J gene TRBJ2-1, with D perhaps matching TRBD2 (6 bases). Germline-derived CDR1 and CDR2 are SGHKS and YYEKEE (reference sequence). The V and J ends lost 0 bases and 0 bases respectively, with 7 bases between them. CDR3 size: 15 residues. DNA of the CDR3: TGTGCCAGCAGCTTGGCCGGGAGCTCCTACAATGAGCAGTTCTTC. This gives the protein CASSLAGSSYNEQFF.

This chain connects TRBV27 to TRBJ2-1; the D call may be TRBD1 or TRBD2 (5 bases each). Germline CDR1 reads MNHEY; CDR2 reads SMNVEV (reference sequence). The CDR3 totals 13 residues. Between the trimmed V and J ends, which lost 8 bases and 5 bases, there was a span of 13 bases. The CDR3: CASGDVKNNEQFF. The CDR3 coding sequence is TGTGCCAGCGGGGACGTTAAAAACAATGAGCAGTTCTTC.

This clone has only one observation. Other DNA sequences from this sample encode an identical CDR3 as well. The genes are TRBV11-2 and TRBJ2-7; D might be TRBD1 or TRBD2, each matching 5 bases. This CDR3 is 15 amino acids long. Trimming took off 3 bases at V and 4 bases at J, with 16 bases between the two ends. In germline, CDR1 is SGHAT, CDR2 FQNNGV. CDR3 sequence reads: CASSFPGTAPYEQYF. CDR3 nucleotide sequence: TGTGCCAGCAGCTTCCCCGGGACGGCTCCTTACGAGCAGTACTTC.

The J gene is TRBJ1-2, the V gene TRBV7-9; 8 nucleotides line up with TRBD1. Germline V CDR1 and CDR2: SEHNR, FQNEAQ (reference sequence). CDR3 length equals 13 residues. Losses at the gene ends were 0 bases for V and 6 bases for J; bases not matched to a gene: 0. The CDR3 here is CASSLAQGDGYTF. The DNA for the CDR3 is TGTGCCAGCAGCTTAGCACAGGGGGATGGCTACACCTTC.